This T cell receptor beta chain is from a study of CD8 T cells in ankylosing spondylitis. Findings and limits, study-wide: A TCR beta motif of under 10 highly homologous variants appeared characteristic of ankylosing spondylitis blood. Disease-linked clones had a CD8+ phenotype and relatively low frequency in peripheral blood.

Germline CDR1 is SGDLS and CDR2 is YYNGEE. The CDR3 has 12 amino acids. The V gene end was trimmed by 4 bases and the J gene end by 14 bases; junction bases not matched to a gene: 10. Making use of molecular barcodes, quantitative 5'-RACE generated TCR beta libraries. TCRdb itself ran the 5' RACE reads through MiXCR, one entry per CDR3 protein. In the table there are 40,000 or so distinct CDR3 sequences, roughly 2.5% of which are singletons. This clonotype was seen at least ten times. Its matching antigen is unknown. This sequence joins TRBV9 and TRBJ2-3; 7 bases fit TRBD2. The origin of this receptor is a male donor with ankylosing spondylitis or in good health (not recorded which). Sequenced input: blood, either unsorted or a sorted T cell fraction (not recorded which). The CDR3 sequence is CASSIPGGPSYF. In DNA form, the CDR3 reads TGTGCCAGCAGCATTCCGGGAGGCCCTTCGTATTTT.